The text below deals with one T cell receptor beta chain. This sample was taken from a study of blood T cell repertoires in COVID-19. V was trimmed by 6 bases and J by 7 bases, leaving 16 bases between them. CDR1 is SNHLY, CDR2 FYNNEI, per germline. The CDR3 sequence is 14 residues long. Assay used: immunoSEQ multiplex PCR; TCRdb lists only in-frame clones, some missing. The data show 200,000 to 300,000 clones, approximately 89% seen once. V and J are TRBV2 and TRBJ2-1; possible D gene TRBD1, 6 bases. The TCR originated in a middle-aged woman who had been exposed to COVID-19. Sequenced material: PBMCs or T cells enriched from blood (not recorded which). CDR3 residues: CASSPEGQGNEQFF. CDR3 nucleotide sequence: TGTGCCAGCAGCCCCGAGGGCCAGGGGAATGAGCAGTTCTTC.